Listed here are 3 T cell receptor beta chains from one sample, sequenced in a study of T cell responses to AZD1222 COVID-19 vaccine. Sequencing used immunoSEQ multiplex PCR; TCRdb keeps in-frame clones, though not all of them. The sample contains fewer than 150,000 clones, 75% to 90% of which appear only once. Sequencing was performed on peripheral blood, taken on day 0 of AZD1222 vaccination. These receptors were taken from an adult in good health.

This sequence joins TRBV12-5 and TRBJ1-2; no clear D gene. The CDR3 covers 14 residues. The germline CDR1 and CDR2 sequences are LGHNT and FRNRAP. Trimming took off 6 bases at V and 7 bases at J, with 18 bases between the two ends. CDR3 DNA sequence: TGTGCTAGTGGCCTCCGGAGGGAGGGTGGTGGCTACACCTTC. It specifies CASGLRREGGGYTF.

The J gene is TRBJ1-1, the V gene TRBV5-3, with D tentatively TRBD1 (5 bases). TRBV5-3 is an ORF, and what it does is uncertain. V lost 3 bases and J lost 1, with 10 bases in between. This CDR3 is 14 amino acids long. CDR3 DNA sequence: TGTGCCAGAAGCTCGGGACTTACGAACACTGAAGCTTTCTTT. Translated, it gives CARSSGLTNTEAFF.

The chain links TRBV4-1 to TRBJ1-5, with D possibly being TRBD1 (6 bases). Germline V lookup: CDR1 MGHRA, CDR2 YSYEKL. V lost 4 bases and J lost 5, with 21 bases in between. This CDR3 region has 17 residues. This CDR3 reads CASSPTPGHPPDQPQHF. The CDR3, as DNA: TGCGCCAGCAGCCCAACTCCGGGACATCCTCCCGATCAGCCCCAGCATTTT.